Following are 19 T cell receptor beta chains from one sample sequenced in a study of blood T cells in healthy people across ages. Alongside a J-beta primer mix, a sample-barcoded 5' primer served in a second PCR lasting 7 to 11 cycles. MiXCR was run by TCRdb on the 5' RACE reads, yielding one entry per CDR3 protein. The data contain 1.5 million to 2 million distinct CDR3 sequences, roughly 52% of them singletons. The sequencing sample was made of blood. All receptors derive from a woman between 35 and 50 years old in good health.

This clonotype has a single count. The chain recombines TRBV5-1 with TRBJ2-7; tentatively, D is TRBD1 or TRBD2 (5 bases each). The CDR3 has 15 residues. The V and J ends lost 4 bases and 3 bases respectively, with 17 bases between them. Germline lookup yields CDR1 SGHRS and CDR2 YFSETQ. The CDR3, as DNA: TGCGCCAGCAGCGACCGGGGCAGGGCGGTCTACGAGCAGTACTTC. Residues: CASSDRGRAVYEQYF.

CDR3 DNA sequence: TGCAGCGTTGAAGGGACGAGGGGGTACACAGATACGCAGTATTTT. Residues: CSVEGTRGYTDTQYF. The rearrangement links TRBV29-1 to TRBJ2-3; D perhaps matches TRBD1 (6 bases). Germline loops: CDR1 SQVTM, CDR2 ANQGSEA. V was shortened by 1 base and J by 2 bases, with 13 bases between the two germline ends. This CDR3 contains 15 residues.

J is TRBJ1-2 and V is TRBV6-5; possible D gene TRBD1, 5 bases. Germline-derived CDR1 and CDR2 are MNHEY and SVGAGI. Trimming removed 2 bases at V and 6 bases at J, with 19 bases between. CDR3 length: 16 amino acids. The CDR3 loop is CASSYPGGVGIDGYTF. The CDR3 region has the DNA TGTGCCAGCAGTTACCCCGGGGGAGTGGGAATCGATGGCTACACCTTC.

This clonotype occurred a few times. The chain uses TRBV7-9 and TRBJ2-3; TRBD1 matches at 9 bases. CDR3 length: 16 amino acids. Per germline, CDR1 SEHNR and CDR2 FQNEAQ (reference sequence). With 5 bases clipped from V and 2 bases from J, the junction kept 8 bases outside the gene matches. CDR3 protein: CASSPEDRGLTDTQYF. CDR3 in DNA: TGTGCCAGCAGCCCCGAGGACAGGGGTCTCACAGATACGCAGTATTTT.

The V gene is TRBV4-2, the J gene TRBJ2-1; 8 nucleotides match TRBD2. V lost 1 base, J lost 3 bases, and 8 bases stayed unmatched. This CDR3 region has 17 residues. CDR1 is LGHNA, CDR2 YNFKEQ, per germline. The CDR3 DNA sequence: TGTGCCAGCAGCCAAGCATGGCGGGGGGCAGGCTACAATGAGCAGTTCTTC. Translated: CASSQAWRGAGYNEQFF.

This chain joins TRBV6-2 or TRBV6-3 and TRBJ2-7; a weak D match, TRBD2 (6 bases). V was trimmed by 8 bases and J by 1 base, leaving 15 bases between them. The germline V gene encodes CDR1 MNHEY and CDR2 SVGEGT. This CDR3 has 14 amino acids. CDR3 coding DNA: TGTGCCAGCGGCCGAGGGACTCGTTCCTACGAGCAGTACTTC. It encodes CASGRGTRSYEQYF.

This clonotype was picked up a small number of times. The CDR3, as DNA: TGTGCCAGCACCCTGGAGACGAACTCCTACGAGCAGTACTTC. It yields the protein CASTLETNSYEQYF. The chain couples TRBV6-1 to TRBJ2-7; D gene ambiguous. Germline CDR1 reads MNHNS; CDR2 reads SASEGT. V gave up 7 bases and J gave up 0 bases, with 13 bases separating them. CDR3 length equals 14 residues.

The chain employs TRBV28 and TRBJ1-2; tentatively, D is TRBD1 (5 bases). This CDR3 has 15 residues. V lost 2 bases and J lost 4, with 14 bases in between. Germline V lookup: CDR1 MDHEN, CDR2 SYDVKM. The chain's CDR3 is CASSLVRDGPYGYTF. The CDR3, as DNA: TGTGCCAGCAGTTTAGTCCGGGACGGCCCCTATGGCTACACCTTC.

The chain employs TRBV9 and TRBJ2-3; D call uncertain. CDR3 length: 15 residues. CDR1 is SGDLS, CDR2 YYNGEE, per germline. Trimming left V 1 base short and J 1 base short, with 10 bases between. The CDR3 sequence is CASSVLTAGTDTQYF. In DNA form, the CDR3 reads TGTGCCAGCAGCGTACTTACAGCTGGCACAGATACGCAGTATTTT.

The chain recombines TRBV14 with TRBJ1-1; no clear D gene. Germline CDR1 and CDR2: SGHDN and FVKESK. With 0 bases removed from V and 3 bases from J, the gap between germline ends came to 5 bases. The CDR3 loop spans 13 amino acids. This CDR3 reads CASSQDGYTEAFF. Here the CDR3 DNA reads TGTGCCAGCAGCCAAGATGGTTACACTGAAGCTTTCTTT.

V gene TRBV7-9 combines with J gene TRBJ2-1; D unclear. Trimming stripped 5 bases from V and 9 bases from J, with 14 bases between. CDR1 SEHNR and CDR2 FQNEAQ come from the germline V gene (reference sequence). This CDR3 comprises 13 residues. CDR3: CASSKRAAGEQFF. For the CDR3, the DNA is TGTGCCAGCAGCAAACGAGCAGCCGGTGAGCAGTTCTTC.

In this sample, this clonotype turned up a few times. The chain joins TRBV11-3 to TRBJ2-3, with 8 positions matching TRBD1. After removal of 5 bases from V and 2 bases from J, the junction contained 6 bases not matched to a gene. In germline, CDR1 is SGHNT, CDR2 YENEEA. The CDR3 sequence is 15 residues long. CDR3 amino acids: CASSGGTGYTDTQYF. Here the CDR3 DNA reads TGTGCCAGCAGCGGCGGGACAGGCTACACAGATACGCAGTATTTT.

The V gene is TRBV20-1, the J gene TRBJ2-1, with 16 nucleotides matching TRBD2. The trim removed 4 bases at V and 4 bases at J, leaving 7 bases unmatched. CDR3 size: 17 residues. Germline values: CDR1 DFQATT, CDR2 SNEGSKA (reference sequence). The CDR3 protein is CSAKGLAGGHSYNEQFF. CDR3 nucleotide sequence: TGCAGTGCTAAGGGACTAGCGGGGGGGCATTCTTACAATGAGCAGTTCTTC.

This clonotype showed up just a few times. This sequence joins TRBV7-2 and TRBJ2-7; D gene ambiguous. The CDR3 extends over 16 amino acids. CDR1 is SGHTA and CDR2 is FQGNSA in the germline V gene. Trimming left V 5 bases short and J 0 bases short, with 17 bases between. CDR3 in DNA: TGTGCCAGCAGCGACTCCTGGGCCAGTAGCTCCTACGAGCAGTACTTC. Protein sequence: CASSDSWASSSYEQYF.

This clonotype occurred a few times. The chain uses TRBV7-2 and TRBJ2-3, with 14 bases fitting TRBD2. V gave up 5 bases and J gave up 3 bases; unmatched junction bases: 4. Germline V gene lookup returns CDR1 SGHTA and CDR2 FQGNSA. The CDR3 covers 16 residues. CDR3 residues: CASSRRTSGGTDTQYF. The CDR3 coding sequence is TGTGCCAGCAGCCGAAGGACTAGCGGGGGGACAGATACGCAGTATTTT.

The chain links TRBV20-1 to TRBJ2-3; 13 nucleotides line up with TRBD2. The CDR3 contains 15 residues. CDR1 is DFQATT, CDR2 SNEGSKA, per germline (reference sequence). V gave up 3 bases and J gave up 6 bases; unmatched junction bases: 6. CDR3 sequence (DNA): TGCAGTGCTAGCCGGACTAGCGGGGGAGAGGATACGCAGTATTTT. It yields the protein CSASRTSGGEDTQYF.

This clonotype was seen a single time. The rearrangement uses TRBV6-6 and TRBJ1-5, with 11 bases aligning to TRBD1. This CDR3 is 16 amino acids long. Trimming at V came to 7 bases and at J to 0 bases, leaving 5 bases not matched to a gene. CDR1 MNHNY and CDR2 SVGAGI come from the germline V gene (reference sequence). The CDR3 reads CASKGQGGYSNQPQHF. In nucleotides, the CDR3 is TGTGCCAGCAAGGGACAGGGGGGTTATAGCAATCAGCCCCAGCATTTT.

This clonotype was recorded at least ten times. The CDR3 reads CASSPDRGSEKLFF. For the CDR3, the DNA is TGTGCCAGCAGTCCGGACAGGGGAAGTGAAAAACTGTTTTTT. The chain recombines TRBV7-2 with TRBJ1-4; 9 positions agree with TRBD1. This CDR3 is 14 amino acids long. With V trimmed by 6 bases and J by 7 bases, 6 bases remained unmatched. Germline loops: CDR1 SGHTA, CDR2 FQGNSA.

This clonotype was counted at least ten times. This chain links TRBV28 with TRBJ2-7; 9 bases align to TRBD2. Germline V gene data show CDR1 as MDHEN and CDR2 as SYDVKM. With 6 bases clipped from V and 4 bases from J, the junction kept 10 bases outside the gene matches. The CDR3 has 15 amino acids. The CDR3, as DNA: TGTGCCAGCAGCCGCCCGACTAGCGGCCTATACGAGCAGTACTTC. Its protein product is CASSRPTSGLYEQYF.